The 17 T cell receptor beta chains in this list originate from one sample, sequenced in a study of CD8+CD57+ T cells in acquired aplastic anemia. Genomic DNA was employed as the template in profiling TCR beta VDJ and CDR3. TCRdb reanalysed the reads using MiXCR and keeps one entry per CDR3 protein. The profile shows 180,000 or so distinct CDR3 sequences, roughly 50% of them singletons. Those patients picked for sequencing had displayed CD8+CD57+ cell expansion on flow cytometry. Sequencing was done on a sample of sorted CD4+, CD8+, or CD8+CD57+ T cells (not recorded which) from PBMCs. All receptors derive from a human donor with aplastic anemia.

V and J are TRBV29-1 and TRBJ2-1; a possible D gene is TRBD2 (6 bases). The CDR3 length is 16 residues. The germline V gene encodes CDR1 SQVTM and CDR2 ANQGSEA. V shed 7 bases and J shed 2 bases, with 21 bases lying between them. In DNA, the CDR3 is TGCAGCGCGGGTCCGGGACTCTCGACGGCCTACAATGAGCAGTTCTTC. Its protein product is CSAGPGLSTAYNEQFF.

V gene TRBV20-1 combines with J gene TRBJ1-1, with TRBD1 as a possible D gene (5 bases). The germline V and J ends were trimmed by 0 bases and 7 bases, with 21 bases remaining between them. The CDR3 contains 16 residues. Germline V gives CDR1 DFQATT, CDR2 SNEGSKA (reference sequence). Written as DNA, the CDR3 is TGCAGTGCTAGAGATCTTAGGGGCCCGAAAGCCGGTGAAGCTTTCTTT. Amino acid sequence: CSARDLRGPKAGEAFF.

This clonotype was observed many times. This chain uses TRBV5-8 with TRBJ1-3, with D perhaps TRBD1 (6 bases). V shed 0 bases and J shed 0 bases, with 7 bases lying between them. The CDR3 covers 15 residues. Germline-derived CDR1 and CDR2 are SGHTS and YDEGEE. The CDR3 here is CASSLVRGSGNTIYF. DNA of the CDR3: TGTGCCAGCAGCTTGGTCAGGGGCTCTGGAAACACCATATATTTT.

The chain employs TRBV29-1 and TRBJ2-3; D is possibly TRBD2 (6 bases). The ends were cut back, 8 bases at V and 2 bases at J, with 14 bases in the middle. The CDR3 runs 13 residues. Germline V gives CDR1 SQVTM, CDR2 ANQGSEA. The CDR3 DNA reads TGCAGCTCGGGAGAGGGGATCACAGATACGCAGTATTTT. Its translation: CSSGEGITDTQYF.

The V gene is TRBV29-1, the J gene TRBJ2-1; D is unresolved. The V gene lost 1 base and the J gene lost 5 bases, with 6 bases spanning the gap. The germline V gene has CDR1 SQVTM and CDR2 ANQGSEA. The CDR3 contains 12 residues. The DNA for the CDR3 is TGCAGCGTTGAAGGGATCCACAATGAGCAGTTCTTC. Translating it yields CSVEGIHNEQFF.

This clonotype appeared many times. The J gene is TRBJ2-7, the V gene TRBV30, with D uncertain. Per germline, CDR1 GTSNPN and CDR2 SVGIG (reference sequence). V was cut by 8 bases and J by 0 bases, with 17 bases left in between. This CDR3 region has 14 residues. The CDR3 nucleotides are TGTGCCCTCGCCAGGCAGGAAAGCTCCTACGAGCAGTACTTC. This codes for CALARQESSYEQYF. The variable domain in full, completed from reference TRBV30 and TRBJ2-7, reads SQTIHQWPATLVQPVGSPLSLECTVEGTSNPNLYWYRQAAGRGLQLLFYSVGIGQISSEVPQNLSASRPQDRQFILSSKKLLLSDSGFYLCALARQESSYEQYFGPGTRLTVT.

The rearrangement joins TRBV5-1 to TRBJ1-1; unclear D gene. In germline, CDR1 is SGHRS, CDR2 YFSETQ. The CDR3 has 15 residues. Trimming removed 2 bases at V and 1 base at J, with 12 bases between. In nucleotides, the CDR3 is TGCGCCAGCAGCTTCATGATTGGACGGAACACTGAAGCTTTCTTT. Encoded protein: CASSFMIGRNTEAFF.

This chain joins TRBV30 and TRBJ2-7, with no clear D. The CDR3 sequence is 13 residues long. The V end was cut by 0 bases, the J end by 6 bases, with 12 bases between. Germline CDR1 GTSNPN, CDR2 SVGIG (reference sequence). The CDR3 DNA reads as TGTGCCTGGAGTGTAGAGTGGGTTACCGAGCAGTACTTC. It codes for CAWSVEWVTEQYF.

V and J are TRBV10-3 and TRBJ1-6; unclear D gene. Trimming shortened V by 0 bases and J by 2 bases, and 8 bases separated the two germline ends. CDR3 size: 16 residues. Germline V gives CDR1 ENHRY, CDR2 SYGVKD. CDR3 bases: TGTGCCATCAGTGAGTCTAGGGCCACCTATAATTCACCCCTCCACTTT. Translated: CAISESRATYNSPLHF.

This clonotype was detected many times. The chain combines TRBV7-2 with TRBJ1-3; D ambiguous. Trimming shortened V by 5 bases and J by 0 bases, and 2 bases separated the two germline ends. Germline loops: CDR1 SGHTA, CDR2 FQGNSA. This CDR3 contains 12 residues. CDR3 in amino acids: CASSRSGNTIYF. The CDR3, as DNA: TGTGCCAGCAGCCGCTCTGGAAACACCATATATTTT.

This clonotype has only a few counts. CDR3 loop: CASSQLTGSPYTEAFF. CDR3 DNA sequence: TGTGCCAGCAGCCAACTCACGGGGTCTCCCTACACTGAAGCTTTCTTT. J is TRBJ1-1 and V is TRBV3-1; D not certain. Deletions cut 2 bases from V and 3 bases from J, with 16 bases between. This CDR3 is built from 16 residues. Germline values: CDR1 LGHDT, CDR2 YNNKEL (reference sequence).

This clonotype was observed a handful of times. This chain uses TRBV15 with TRBJ1-2; no reliable D call. Between the trimmed V and J ends, which lost 5 bases and 6 bases, there was a span of 13 bases. The CDR3 length is 13 residues. CDR1 is LNHNV, CDR2 YYDKDF, per germline (reference sequence). The DNA for the CDR3 is TGTGCCACCAGCCGGACTCAAACGAATGGCTACACCTTC. Translated: CATSRTQTNGYTF.

The gene calls are TRBV25-1 and TRBJ2-5; no clear D gene. V was cut by 4 bases and J by 9 bases, with 9 bases left in between. Germline V gene data show CDR1 as MGHDK and CDR2 as SYGVNS. This CDR3 is built from 11 residues. The CDR3: CASSGLGAQYF. The CDR3 nucleotides read TGTGCCAGCAGTGGTCTTGGGGCCCAGTACTTC.

This clonotype was recorded many times. The chain uses TRBV5-5 and TRBJ1-5; D is undetermined. Germline CDR1 reads SGHKS; CDR2 reads YYEKEE (reference sequence). The CDR3 has 16 residues. The V end lost 0 bases, the J end lost 1 base, and 11 bases lay between the germline ends. CDR3 residues: CASSLDWGRSNQPQHF. CDR3 DNA: TGTGCCAGCAGCTTGGATTGGGGAAGGAGCAATCAGCCCCAGCATTTT.

This clonotype was observed a few times. This may arise from a read error, as a much more abundant clone is one base away. The chain joins TRBV7-8 to TRBJ1-1; no firm D call. Germline CDR1 is SGHVS and CDR2 is FQNEAQ. V lost 2 bases and J 4 bases, leaving 14 bases between the germline ends. The CDR3 runs to 15 residues. CDR3 nucleotides: TGTGCCAGCAGCTTATCCGGTCGGACGAGCACTGAAGCTTTCTTT. Translating it yields CASSLSGRTSTEAFF.

With regard to this clonotype: No conserved phenylalanine or tryptophan ends this CDR3, so it is likely a read error. V and J are TRBV19 and TRBJ2-1, with D perhaps TRBD1 (6 bases). Germline V gives CDR1 LNHDA, CDR2 SQIVND (reference sequence). CDR3 length: 12 amino acids. V was shortened by 4 bases and J by 8 bases, with 9 bases between the two germline ends. The chain's CDR3 is CASSTRQDEQFL. In DNA form, the CDR3 reads TGTGCCAGTAGTACCCGACAGGATGAGCAGTTCCTG.

This clonotype was detected many times. V and J are TRBV5-5 and TRBJ2-7; D is ambiguous. The CDR3 sequence is 12 residues long. The V gene's germline CDR1 is SGHKS and CDR2 YYEKEE (reference sequence). Trimming pared 4 bases from V and 11 bases from J, leaving 16 bases between. The CDR3 is CASSPNFELKYF. The CDR3 bases are TGTGCCAGCAGCCCAAACTTCGAGCTGAAGTACTTC.